This T cell receptor beta chain was recorded in a study of T cells in Graves' hyperthyroidism and ophthalmopathy. Amplification of TCR beta CDR3 regions was performed using RNA transcripts as template. During a first-round RT-PCR of the TCR CDR3, the HTBI primer set was used. TCRdb reprocessed the multiplex PCR reads with MiXCR, giving one entry per CDR3 protein. The data show over 650,000 distinct CDR3 sequences, roughly 45% seen once. The CDR3 spans 13 residues. V was shortened by 7 bases and J by 1 base, with 9 bases between the two germline ends. The germline CDR1 and CDR2 sequences are KGHDR and SFDVKD.

The clonotype originates from an adult man with Graves' disease, either hyperthyroidism or ophthalmopathy (not recorded which). The J gene is TRBJ2-5, the V gene TRBV24-1; D is tentatively TRBD1 or TRBD2 (5 bases each). Material: peripheral blood or thyroid tissue (not recorded which). CDR3 in amino acids: CATRGRGQETQYF. CDR3 DNA sequence: TGTGCCACCAGGGGACGGGGCCAAGAGACCCAGTACTTC.